Listed here is a single T cell receptor beta chain. Its antigen is not identified. Among participants with HIV, every one received treatment in the United States. This sample was taken from a study of long-term antiretroviral therapy in people with HIV. Whole-study results and caveats: It was not possible to obtain data on ART adherence, viral resistance or therapy changes.

Trimming cost V 0 bases and J 0 bases, with 8 bases left between them. This CDR3 region has 15 residues. From germline, CDR1 is LGHNA and CDR2 YNFKEQ. Researchers ran immunoSEQ v3.0 at survey level. Profiling relied on immunoSEQ multiplex PCR, and the TCRdb table lists in-frame clones only, not all of them. This table holds approximately 24,000 clones, about 91% found once. This sequence originates from a man younger than 40 with HIV. The chain is built from TRBV4-2 and TRBJ1-1, with D hard to call. Sequencing was performed on unsorted PBMCs, taken around 4.5 years after starting antiretroviral therapy. Here the CDR3 DNA reads TGTGCCAGCAGCCAAGATGTAACCCTGAACACTGAAGCTTTCTTT. Its protein product is CASSQDVTLNTEAFF.